This T cell receptor (beta chain) is drawn from a study of T cells in Graves' hyperthyroidism and ophthalmopathy. About the research overall: Sampling of peripheral blood happened at initial diagnosis, prior to any treatment. Overall study results and limits: Expanded thyroid clonotypes (above 0.001) were mostly also found in blood. Model output signaled ophthalmopathy a median about 6.3 months ahead of onset.

Each 10 ml fresh peripheral blood draw supplied the PBMCs. RNA transcripts yielded amplified TCR beta CDR3 regions. An initial round of RT-PCR targeting the TCR CDR3 relied on the HTBI primer set. TCRdb analysed the multiplex PCR reads with MiXCR anew, one entry per CDR3 protein. The sample lists 250,000 or so distinct CDR3 sequences, around 15% seen once, with around 30% in the top ten. This clonotype was detected ten times or more. Its specificity is unknown. This clonotype was obtained from a woman aged 45-65 years with Graves' hyperthyroidism that later progressed to Graves' ophthalmopathy. What was sequenced was blood.

The CDR3 loop reads CATSDFRHYGYTF. The CDR3 DNA reads TGTGCCACCAGTGATTTTAGACACTATGGCTACACCTTC. The genes are TRBV24-1 and TRBJ1-2; D remains ambiguous. From germline, CDR1 is KGHDR and CDR2 SFDVKD. This CDR3 spans 13 amino acids. The V end lost 1 base, the J end lost 3 bases, and 5 bases lay between the germline ends.